These 31 T cell receptor beta chains were all obtained from the same sample, sequenced in a study of regulatory T cells in long-lasting Graves disease. Time point defined: newly diagnosed GD, antithyroid drugs for less than 3 months. Scientists built the TCR library using RNA that was extracted from PBMCs. iRepertoire HTBI primers and Arm-PCR of CDR3 regions built TCR beta libraries. Via MiXCR, TCRdb re-called the multiplex PCR reads, giving one row per CDR3 protein. Of about 540,000 distinct CDR3 sequences listed, about 13% are singletons. These records were also assigned to another study, of T cells in Graves' hyperthyroidism and ophthalmopathy.

The source material was peripheral blood mononuclear cells (PBMCs), sampled at new diagnosis, from a patient treated with antithyroid drugs. The receptors shown here come from a man between 25 and 39 years old with Graves disease.

The table lists this clonotype with a few counts. The chain employs TRBV27 and TRBJ2-1; D possibly corresponds to TRBD2 (6 bases). Germline V gene sequence: CDR1 MNHEY, CDR2 SMNVEV (reference sequence). The CDR3 is 14 amino acids. The V gene lost 1 base and the J gene lost 8 bases, with 12 bases spanning the gap. CDR3 bases: TGTGCCAGCAGTTTATTGGACCGGGGGTATGAGCAGTTCTTC. It is translated as CASSLLDRGYEQFF.

This clonotype was observed many times. The gene calls are TRBV20-1 and TRBJ2-1; TRBD2 agrees at 9 bases. This CDR3 has 12 amino acids. Trimming took 4 bases from V and 8 from J; bases not matched to a gene: 3. Germline values: CDR1 DFQATT, CDR2 SNEGSKA (reference sequence). CDR3 amino acids: CSATSGKDEQFF. The DNA for the CDR3 is TGCAGTGCTACTAGCGGGAAGGATGAGCAGTTCTTC.

As regards this clonotype: This may arise from a read error, as a much more abundant clone is one base away. The chain employs TRBV2 and TRBJ2-3; 8 bases are shared with TRBD1. The CDR3 consists of 17 residues. V was clipped by 6 bases and J by 2 bases; unmatched bases: 13. CDR1 SNHLY and CDR2 FYNNEI come from the germline V gene. CDR3 loop: CASSPVVWGQDTDTQYF. The CDR3 DNA follows: TGTGCCAGCAGCCCCGTCGTTTGGGGACAGGACACAGATACGCAGTATTTT.

In this sample, this clonotype turned up once. The chain is built from TRBV30 and TRBJ2-2, with D possibly being TRBD1 or TRBD2 (6 bases each). Germline V gives CDR1 GTSNPN, CDR2 SVGIG (reference sequence). The CDR3 is 15 residues long. V was cut by 7 bases and J by 2 bases, with 17 bases left in between. The CDR3 sequence: CAFHRLGGNTGELFF. DNA for the CDR3: TGTGCCTTCCATAGACTAGGGGGAAACACCGGGGAGCTGTTTTTT. Drawing the rest from reference TRBV30 and TRBJ2-2, the complete variable domain is SQTIHQWPATLVQPVGSPLSLECTVEGTSNPNLYWYRQAAGRGLQLLFYSVGIGQISSEVPQNLSASRPQDRQFILSSKKLLLSDSGFYLCAFHRLGGNTGELFFGEGSRLTVL.

This clonotype appeared many times. The junction departs from germline at one end; a sequencing error may be responsible. The V call is TRBV20-1, the J call TRBJ2-5; TRBD2 aligns across 7 bases. This CDR3 is 13 amino acids long. CDR1 is DFQATT, CDR2 SNEGSKA, per germline (reference sequence). The CDR3 nucleotides are TGCAGTGCGAGAGGGCTAGCGGCCGAGACCCAGTACTTC. It encodes CSARGLAAETQYF.

On this clonotype: A much larger clone is a single base away; this may be a read error. The DNA of the CDR3 is TGTGCCAGCAGTCCCCGGGAACAGGATATTGGCGGCTACACCTTC. Translating gives CASSPREQDIGGYTF. The rearrangement uses TRBV27 and TRBJ1-2; TRBD1 might be the D (5 bases). The length of the CDR3 is 15 residues. The germline V gene encodes CDR1 MNHEY and CDR2 SMNVEV (reference sequence). Deletions cut 5 bases from V and 8 bases from J, with 21 bases between.

With respect to this clonotype: A clone one base away is much larger, so this may be a read error. The J gene is TRBJ1-2, the V gene TRBV12-3 or TRBV12-4, with D perhaps TRBD1 (6 bases). The ends were cut back, 0 bases at V and 4 bases at J, with 12 bases in the middle. This CDR3 comprises 15 residues. The CDR3 sequence is CASSLASGTTYGYTF. The CDR3 DNA sequence: TGTGCCAGCAGTTTAGCGTCGGGGACAACCTATGGCTACACCTTC.

This clonotype has just a few counts. The chain joins TRBV12-3 or TRBV12-4 to TRBJ1-4; unclear D gene. Trimming left V 3 bases short and J 8 bases short, with 13 bases between. This CDR3 has 14 residues. The CDR3 spells CASSFLGSPEKLFF. CDR3 sequence (DNA): TGTGCCAGCAGTTTCCTGGGTAGTCCCGAAAAACTGTTTTTT.

This clonotype showed up just a few times. J is TRBJ2-5 and V is TRBV4-1; 10 nucleotides agree with TRBD2. There are 17 residues in the CDR3. CDR1 is MGHRA and CDR2 is YSYEKL in the germline V gene. Trimming removed 0 bases from V and 2 bases from J; junction bases left unmatched: 6. In DNA form, the CDR3 reads TGCGCCAGCAGCCAAGATCTCCGGACTAGCGGACAAGAGACCCAGTACTTC. Amino acid sequence: CASSQDLRTSGQETQYF.

The table lists this clonotype with a count of one. A far larger clone is one nucleotide away, so this likely arose from a read error. The chain recombines TRBV6-1 with TRBJ2-7; 14 nucleotides agree with TRBD2. CDR1 and CDR2 from the germline V gene are MNHNS and SASEGT. Trimming took 3 bases from V and 7 from J; bases not matched to a gene: 5. This CDR3 region has 15 residues. In DNA, the CDR3 is TGTGCCAGCAGTGACGGGACTAGCGGGAGCAATGAGCAGTACTTC. Protein sequence: CASSDGTSGSNEQYF.

The table lists this clonotype with a few counts. A read error is possible here, since a much larger clone lies one base away. The chain uses TRBV12-3 or TRBV12-4 and TRBJ2-1, with D perhaps TRBD1 or TRBD2 (5 bases each). This CDR3 has 14 amino acids. Trimming shortened V by 1 base and J by 10 bases, and 14 bases separated the two germline ends. CDR3 coding DNA: TGTGCCAGCAGTTTAGGGGCAGGGACCAAGGAGCAGTTCTTC. This translates into CASSLGAGTKEQFF.

This clonotype has ten or more counts. The rearrangement joins TRBV2 to TRBJ1-1, with unresolved D. Germline values: CDR1 SNHLY, CDR2 FYNNEI. This CDR3 is 13 amino acids long. V lost 4 bases and J 1 base, leaving 7 bases between the germline ends. CDR3 bases: TGTGCCAGCAGTGCTCCAGGGAACACTGAAGCTTTCTTT. It is translated as CASSAPGNTEAFF.

This clonotype showed up just a few times. The rearrangement joins TRBV7-8 to TRBJ1-3, with D maybe TRBD1 (6 bases). This CDR3 comprises 15 residues. The V end was cut by 2 bases, the J end by 0 bases, with 8 bases between. In germline, CDR1 is SGHVS, CDR2 FQNEAQ. CDR3 region: CASSLTGLSGNTIYF. The CDR3 nucleotides read TGTGCCAGCAGCTTAACAGGGCTCTCTGGAAACACCATATATTTT.

This clonotype was seen repeatedly, ten times or more. This chain joins TRBV27 and TRBJ1-5; 7 bases align to TRBD1. Germline loops: CDR1 MNHEY, CDR2 SMNVEV (reference sequence). V gave up 5 bases and J gave up 7 bases; unmatched junction bases: 14. The CDR3 runs to 16 residues. The CDR3 sequence: CASSPSPAGGVQPQHF. Here the CDR3 DNA reads TGTGCCAGCAGTCCAAGCCCGGCAGGGGGAGTGCAGCCCCAGCATTTT.

This clonotype showed up many times. The rearrangement joins TRBV24-1 to TRBJ1-1; D remains unclear. The CDR3 is 10 amino acids. Trimming shortened V by 9 bases and J by 11 bases, and 12 bases separated the two germline ends. Germline-derived CDR1 and CDR2 are KGHDR and SFDVKD. Here the CDR3 reads CATSEGRAFF. DNA for the CDR3: TGTGCCACCTCGGAAGGGCGGGCTTTCTTT.

This clonotype was counted only a few times. The CDR3 loop reads CASSLLGATWAFF. Written as DNA, the CDR3 is TGTGCCAGCAGCTTATTGGGGGCGACTTGGGCTTTCTTT. The chain employs TRBV11-2 and TRBJ1-1; tentative D call: TRBD1 (6 bases). This CDR3 comprises 13 residues. Germline assignment: CDR1 SGHAT and CDR2 FQNNGV. V lost 2 bases, J lost 11 bases, and 15 bases lay in between.

This clonotype has at least ten counts. J is TRBJ2-3 and V is TRBV29-1, with 13 bases identical to TRBD2. Germline V gene data show CDR1 as SQVTM and CDR2 as ANQGSEA. The CDR3 runs 18 residues. The V segment lost 4 bases and the J segment 3 bases; nucleotides outside the gene matches: 13. As DNA, the CDR3 is TGCAGCGTTGTATTTGCTGGACTAGCGGGAGCGGGTACAGATACGCAGTATTTT. This sequence encodes CSVVFAGLAGAGTDTQYF.

This clonotype has ten or more counts. The chain couples TRBV29-1 to TRBJ2-1, with D perhaps matching TRBD2 (6 bases). The V end lost 0 bases, the J end lost 10 bases, and 22 bases lay between the germline ends. Germline V gives CDR1 SQVTM, CDR2 ANQGSEA. The CDR3 has 16 residues. Written as DNA, the CDR3 is TGCAGCGTTGAAGATCTGGTAGCGGCCAGGACCTGGGAGCAGTTCTTC. Translating gives CSVEDLVAARTWEQFF.

This clonotype was observed many times. The chain recombines TRBV7-2 with TRBJ2-6; 7 bases match TRBD2. J gave up 4 bases and V 4 bases, and 4 bases lay outside the gene matches. Germline values: CDR1 SGHTA, CDR2 FQGNSA. This CDR3 comprises 15 residues. Written as DNA, the CDR3 is TGTGCCAGCAGCTCCACTAGCGCGGGGGCCAACGTCCTGACTTTC. Protein product: CASSSTSAGANVLTF.

This clonotype was recorded many times. V gene TRBV7-2 combines with J gene TRBJ2-5; D could derive from TRBD1 or TRBD2 (5 bases each). This CDR3 spans 15 amino acids. Germline V gene lookup returns CDR1 SGHTA and CDR2 FQGNSA. The V and J ends lost 5 bases and 7 bases respectively, with 20 bases between them. As DNA, the CDR3 is TGTGCCAGCAGCCAAATACCAGGGCGGGTGGCGACCCAGTACTTC. Residues: CASSQIPGRVATQYF.

This clonotype was seen repeatedly, ten times or more. This chain uses TRBV6-2 or TRBV6-3 with TRBJ2-7, with D possibly matching TRBD2 (6 bases). The V gene's germline CDR1 is MNHEY and CDR2 SVGEGT. CDR3 length: 14 residues. Trimming took off 7 bases at V and 2 bases at J, with 15 bases between the two ends. This CDR3 is CASMTPGVPYEQYF. CDR3 in DNA: TGTGCCAGCATGACGCCGGGGGTGCCCTACGAGCAGTACTTC.

As regards this clonotype: A far larger clone is off by one base, so a read error is likely. The chain joins TRBV7-9 to TRBJ1-6; tentative D call: TRBD1 (5 bases). Trimming cost V 2 bases and J 3 bases, with 11 bases left between them. CDR1 is SEHNR and CDR2 is FQNEAQ in the germline V gene (reference sequence). CDR3 length: 16 amino acids. DNA for the CDR3: TGTGCCAGCAGCTTACAGGTGGGGGTCTATAATTCACCCCTCCACTTT. This translates into CASSLQVGVYNSPLHF.

This clonotype appeared many times. This chain connects TRBV18 to TRBJ1-1; maybe TRBD1 (6 bases). Germline CDR1 is KGHSH and CDR2 is LQKENI. The CDR3 totals 14 residues. V lost 7 bases and J 3 bases, leaving 15 bases between the germline ends. The CDR3 loop reads CASYPGAQDTEAFF. The DNA of the CDR3 is TGTGCCAGCTACCCAGGGGCACAGGACACTGAAGCTTTCTTT.

This clonotype has at least ten counts. The chain links TRBV19 to TRBJ1-4; D ambiguous. This CDR3 contains 17 residues. Trimming shortened V by 0 bases and J by 0 bases, and 11 bases separated the two germline ends. Germline-derived CDR1 and CDR2 are LNHDA and SQIVND (reference sequence). The CDR3 sequence is CASSIENSKTTNEKLFF. The CDR3 nucleotides are TGTGCCAGTAGTATAGAGAACAGCAAGACAACTAATGAAAAACTGTTTTTT.

The chain couples TRBV10-3 to TRBJ2-3, with 7 bases identical to TRBD2. From germline, CDR1 is ENHRY and CDR2 SYGVKD. CDR3 size: 13 residues. Unmatched junction bases numbered 6, after V lost 4 bases and J lost 8 bases. CDR3 sequence reads: CAISGTREGTQYF. The CDR3 DNA sequence: TGTGCCATCAGTGGGACTAGGGAGGGTACGCAGTATTTT.

This clonotype was seen at least ten times. The chain joins TRBV29-1 to TRBJ1-1; D unclear. The CDR3 totals 14 residues. Germline V lookup: CDR1 SQVTM, CDR2 ANQGSEA. V lost 6 bases and J 0 bases, leaving 14 bases between the germline ends. This CDR3 reads CSVQVHLMNTEAFF. CDR3 in DNA: TGCAGCGTCCAGGTCCACCTAATGAACACTGAAGCTTTCTTT. Combining the CDR3 with reference TRBV29-1 and TRBJ1-1 gives the whole variable domain SAVISQKPSRDICQRGTSLTIQCQVDSQVTMMFWYRQQPGQSLTLIATANQGSEATYESGFVIDKFPISRPNLTFSTLTVSNMSPEDSSIYLCSVQVHLMNTEAFFGQGTRLTVV.

This clonotype was seen ten or more times. The rearrangement joins TRBV29-1 to TRBJ2-7; D is uncertain. V was cut by 0 bases and J by 3 bases, with 9 bases left in between. The CDR3 runs to 13 residues. The V gene's germline CDR1 is SQVTM and CDR2 ANQGSEA. The CDR3 bases are TGCAGCGTTGAAGATCCGACCGTCTACGAGCAGTACTTC. Encoded protein: CSVEDPTVYEQYF.

This clonotype was detected ten times or more. The chain joins TRBV18 to TRBJ2-1; 9 nucleotides match TRBD2. Germline CDR1 reads KGHSH; CDR2 reads LQKENI. After removal of 4 bases from V and 3 bases from J, the junction contained 7 bases not matched to a gene. The CDR3 totals 16 residues. CDR3 DNA sequence: TGTGCCAGCTCACGGCCTCTAGCGGGGAGCTACAATGAGCAGTTCTTC. Protein: CASSRPLAGSYNEQFF.

On this clonotype itself: A far larger clone is off by one base, so a read error is likely. V and J are TRBV7-9 and TRBJ2-1, with unresolved D. This CDR3 is built from 15 residues. CDR1 is SEHNR and CDR2 is FQNEAQ in the germline V gene (reference sequence). CDR3 sequence reads: CASSLPPPSCNEQFF. The CDR3 coding sequence is TGTGCCAGCAGCTTGCCCCCCCCCTCCTGCAATGAGCAGTTCTTC. Using reference TRBV7-9 and TRBJ2-1 for the parts outside the CDR3, the full variable domain is DTGVSQNPRHKITKRGQNVTFRCDPISEHNRLYWYRQTLGQGPEFLTYFQNEAQLEKSRLLSDRFSAERPKGSFSTLEIQRTEQGDSAMYLCASSLPPPSCNEQFFGPGTRLTVL.

This clonotype was observed a few times. The chain recombines TRBV20-1 with TRBJ2-7; 11 nucleotides align to TRBD2. Unmatched junction bases numbered 6, after V lost 8 bases and J lost 6 bases. CDR1 is DFQATT, CDR2 SNEGSKA, per germline (reference sequence). This CDR3 comprises 12 residues. CDR3 in amino acids: CSTTSGTSEQYF. CDR3 coding DNA: TGCAGTACGACTAGCGGGACGTCCGAGCAGTACTTC.

The V call is TRBV6-2 or TRBV6-3, the J call TRBJ2-1; TRBD2 agrees at 12 bases. Germline CDR1 reads MNHEY; CDR2 reads SVGEGT. The V gene end was trimmed by 5 bases and the J gene end by 5 bases; junction bases not matched to a gene: 7. The CDR3 length is 16 residues. The CDR3 DNA reads TGTGCCAGCAGTGGATACGGACTAGCGGGGAACAATGAGCAGTTCTTC. Translated, it gives CASSGYGLAGNNEQFF.